These 9 T cell receptor beta chains originate from one sample sequenced in a study of regulatory T cells in long-lasting Graves disease. The TCR beta library used iRepertoire HTBI primers with Arm-PCR amplification of CDR3. MiXCR, run by TCRdb on the multiplex PCR reads, gives a single entry per CDR3 protein. Altogether hundreds of thousands of distinct CDR3 sequences are present, 16% being singletons, with the ten largest covering about 17%. Time point denoted: newly diagnosed GD, antithyroid drugs for less than 3 months. TCR sequences were obtained from RNA taken from PBMCs. The same sample was also studied in work on T cells in Graves' hyperthyroidism and ophthalmopathy.

The specimen comprised peripheral blood mononuclear cells (PBMCs), sampled at new diagnosis, from a patient treated with antithyroid drugs. The receptor set was obtained from a woman aged 25 to 39 with Graves disease.

This clonotype occurred a few times. The chain joins TRBV11-2 to TRBJ2-7; weak D call: TRBD2 (5 bases). CDR1 is SGHAT and CDR2 is FQNNGV in the germline V gene. This CDR3 region has 12 residues. V lost 5 bases and J 3 bases, leaving 8 bases between the germline ends. CDR3 sequence: CASSITSYEQYF. The CDR3 nucleotides read TGTGCCAGCAGCATCACTAGCTACGAGCAGTACTTC.

This clonotype has only a few counts. This chain links TRBV6-1 with TRBJ1-4; D unclear. Trimming removed 4 bases from V and 4 bases from J, with 16 bases in between. The length of the CDR3 is 16 residues. Germline V lookup: CDR1 MNHNS, CDR2 SASEGT. The DNA for the CDR3 is TGTGCCAGCAGTGTCCTCGGTGGGGAGTATAATGAAAAACTGTTTTTT. This encodes CASSVLGGEYNEKLFF.

Ten or more counts support this clonotype. The V and J genes are TRBV7-8 and TRBJ2-7; 12 positions agree with TRBD2. Germline V gene lookup returns CDR1 SGHVS and CDR2 FQNEAQ. The CDR3 has 15 residues. After removal of 5 bases from V and 2 bases from J, the junction contained 4 bases not matched to a gene. Here the CDR3 DNA reads TGTGCCAGCAGCACTACTAGCGGGAGGACCTACGAGCAGTACTTC. Residues: CASSTTSGRTYEQYF.

CDR3 DNA sequence: TGCGCCAGCAGCCTTTCGACTGTCACAAATGAAAAACTGTTTTTT. This translates into CASSLSTVTNEKLFF. The rearrangement uses TRBV4-1 and TRBJ1-4; D gene ambiguous. Germline CDR1 MGHRA, CDR2 YSYEKL. The V gene lost 4 bases and the J gene lost 5 bases, with 14 bases spanning the gap. The CDR3 covers 15 residues.

The chain couples TRBV7-9 to TRBJ2-1; 8 bases agree with TRBD1. The CDR3 length is 14 residues. V dropped 5 bases and J dropped 6; count of bases not matched to a gene: 6. The germline gives CDR1 SEHNR, CDR2 FQNEAQ (reference sequence). CDR3 DNA: TGTGCCAGCAGCCCCCTGGACAGGGCCAATGAGCAGTTCTTC. This encodes CASSPLDRANEQFF.

This chain uses TRBV12-3 or TRBV12-4 with TRBJ2-1, with 7 positions matching TRBD2. The CDR3 covers 12 residues. The V segment lost 8 bases and the J segment 9 bases; nucleotides outside the gene matches: 7. CDR3 bases: TGTGCCAGCTTAAGAGGGGAGGGTGAGCAGTTCTTC. This gives the protein CASLRGEGEQFF.

This clonotype was seen many times. V gene TRBV3-1 combines with J gene TRBJ2-7, with no clear D. This CDR3 has 11 amino acids. Germline-derived CDR1 and CDR2 are LGHDT and YNNKEL (reference sequence). Trimming shortened V by 5 bases and J by 6 bases, and 8 bases separated the two germline ends. The CDR3 loop is CASSGVGEQYF. The CDR3 coding sequence is TGTGCCAGCAGCGGAGTAGGCGAGCAGTACTTC.

This clonotype was observed a few times. The J gene is TRBJ2-7, the V gene TRBV11-1, with 7 nucleotides matching TRBD2. Trimming at V came to 5 bases and at J to 7 bases, leaving 17 bases not matched to a gene. Germline-derived CDR1 and CDR2 are SGHAT and FQDESV (reference sequence). The CDR3 covers 16 residues. CDR3 in DNA: TGTGCCAGCAGCCGTAGGTTAGCGGGTCTTCTTCTGGAGCAGTACTTC. Residues: CASSRRLAGLLLEQYF.

This clonotype was counted at least ten times. The chain carries TRBV29-1 and TRBJ2-2; D remains unclear. Trimming took off 7 bases at V and 1 base at J, with 7 bases between the two ends. This CDR3 has 12 amino acids. The germline CDR1 and CDR2 sequences are SQVTM and ANQGSEA. CDR3 nucleotide sequence: TGCAGCGGGACGGAGAACACCGGGGAGCTGTTTTTT. Its translation: CSGTENTGELFF.